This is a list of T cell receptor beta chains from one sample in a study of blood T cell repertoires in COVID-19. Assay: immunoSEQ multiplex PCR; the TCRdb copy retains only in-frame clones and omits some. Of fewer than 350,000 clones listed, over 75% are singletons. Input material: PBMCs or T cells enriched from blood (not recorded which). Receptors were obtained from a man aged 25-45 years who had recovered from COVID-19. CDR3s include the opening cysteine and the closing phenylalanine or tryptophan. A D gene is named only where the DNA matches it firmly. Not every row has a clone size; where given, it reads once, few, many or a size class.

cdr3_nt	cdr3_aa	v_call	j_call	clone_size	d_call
TGTGCCAGCAGCTTGCAGGGGGTTGCTGTGAACACCATATATTTT	CASSLQGVAVNTIYF	TRBV7-6	TRBJ1-3	.	TRBD1
TGTGCCAGTGGAAGGGGGGGATTTCAGCCCCAGCATTTT	CASGRGGFQPQHF	TRBV19	TRBJ1-5	.	.
TGCGCCAGCAGCTTGAACCCAGGAGGAGAGAGCACTGAAGCTTTCTTT	CASSLNPGGESTEAFF	TRBV5-1	TRBJ1-1	.	.
TGCGCCAGCAGCCTCTCTAGCGGGGCTAGCACAGATACGCAGTATTTT	CASSLSSGASTDTQYF	TRBV4-1	TRBJ2-3	once	TRBD2
TGTGCCAGCTCACCACCGTCGCAGGGATCGACCAAAAACATTCAGTACTTC	CASSPPSQGSTKNIQYF	TRBV18	TRBJ2-4	.	.
TGTGCCGTAACGGACAGAAACTATGGCTACACCTTC	CAVTDRNYGYTF	TRBV19	TRBJ1-2	.	.
TGCGCCAGCAGCTTTGAGGGCATGAACACTGAAGCTTTCTTT	CASSFEGMNTEAFF	TRBV5-1	TRBJ1-1	.	.
TGTGCCAGCAGCTTCGGTCTAGCGGGGGCCACAGATACGCAGTATTTT	CASSFGLAGATDTQYF	TRBV11-1	TRBJ2-3	.	TRBD2
TGTGCCAGTAGGGATTCCGGGACAAACAATGAGCAGTTCTTC	CASRDSGTNNEQFF	TRBV19	TRBJ2-1	.	.
TGTGCCAGTAGTTCTATACAGGGGCGGAACACTGAAGCTTTCTTT	CASSSIQGRNTEAFF	TRBV19	TRBJ1-1	.	TRBD1
TGCAGTGCTAGTGCCTCAGATACGCAGTATTTT	CSASASDTQYF	TRBV20-1	TRBJ2-3	.	.